The next 17 T cell receptor beta chains were all read from a single sample in a study of blood T cell repertoires in COVID-19. Assay: immunoSEQ multiplex PCR; the TCRdb copy retains only in-frame clones and omits some. Of some 150,000 clones in the sample, roughly 85% are singletons; the top ten hold around 1%. Input material: peripheral blood. The source of these receptors is a man in his forties or fifties with acute or convalescent COVID-19.

The chain recombines TRBV9 with TRBJ2-3; TRBD2 aligns across 8 bases. Germline CDR1 is SGDLS and CDR2 is YYNGEE. The CDR3 loop spans 18 amino acids. Trimming cost V 0 bases and J 3 bases; bases outside gene matches: 12. The CDR3 loop reads CASSVAGGLASRTDTQYF. CDR3 nucleotides: TGTGCCAGCAGCGTAGCGGGAGGACTAGCTTCTAGGACAGATACGCAGTATTTT.

The V call is TRBV19, the J call TRBJ1-3; tentative D call: TRBD1 (5 bases). V lost 11 bases and J 0 bases, leaving 11 bases between the germline ends. CDR3 length: 13 residues. CDR1 is LNHDA and CDR2 is SQIVND in the germline V gene (reference sequence). The CDR3: CASRVLSGNTIYF. The DNA for the CDR3 is TGTGCCTCCAGGGTTCTCTCTGGAAACACCATATATTTT. The full variable domain, its missing parts supplied by reference TRBV19 and TRBJ1-3, is DGGITQSPKYLFRKEGQNVTLSCEQNLNHDAMYWYRQDPGQGLRLIYYSQIVNDFQKGDIAEGYSVSREKKESFPLTVTSAQKNPTAFYLCASRVLSGNTIYFGEGSWLTVV.

A remark on this clone: One junction end disagrees with the germline gene, perhaps due to a read error. The chain couples TRBV7-3 to TRBJ2-1, with D uncertain. CDR1 is SGHTA and CDR2 is FQGTGA in the germline V gene. The CDR3 extends over 13 amino acids. The CDR3 region has the DNA TGTGCCAGCAGCTTAGGAACGGTCCGATACCAGGTCTTC. This encodes CASSLGTVRYQVF.

This clone was detected only once. The V call is TRBV4-1, the J call TRBJ1-4, with TRBD1 as a possible D gene (6 bases). The ends were cut back, 1 base at V and 8 bases at J, with 20 bases in the middle. The CDR3 totals 17 residues. From germline, CDR1 is MGHRA and CDR2 YSYEKL. As DNA, the CDR3 is TGCGCCAGCAGCCAAGCCCACTTGGGGGGGGCAGCGGAAAAACTGTTTTTT. Amino acids: CASSQAHLGGAAEKLFF.

The genes are TRBV7-3 and TRBJ2-1; D unclear. Germline loops: CDR1 SGHTA, CDR2 FQGTGA. V was shortened by 4 bases and J by 9 bases, with 13 bases between the two germline ends. There are 13 residues in the CDR3. DNA of the CDR3: TGTGCCAGCAGCTCGTGGGTGACGGGTGAGCAGTTCTTC. Translating gives CASSSWVTGEQFF. The full variable domain, its missing parts supplied by reference TRBV7-3 and TRBJ2-1, is GAGVSQTPSNKVTEKGKYVELRCDPISGHTALYWYRQSLGQGPEFLIYFQGTGAADDSGLPNDRFFAVRPEGSVSTLKIQRTERGDSAVYLCASSSWVTGEQFFGPGTRLTVL.

The genes are TRBV7-3 and TRBJ2-1; maybe TRBD2 (5 bases). The germline V and J ends were trimmed by 0 bases and 9 bases, with 9 bases remaining between them. The length of the CDR3 is 13 residues. Germline CDR1 reads SGHTA; CDR2 reads FQGTGA. CDR3 in DNA: TGTGCCAGCAGCTTAACGAGGGAGTCTGAGCAGTTCTTC. Protein product: CASSLTRESEQFF. Full variable domain (missing parts from reference TRBV7-3 and TRBJ2-1): GAGVSQTPSNKVTEKGKYVELRCDPISGHTALYWYRQSLGQGPEFLIYFQGTGAADDSGLPNDRFFAVRPEGSVSTLKIQRTERGDSAVYLCASSLTRESEQFFGPGTRLTVL.

The V and J genes are TRBV6-5 and TRBJ1-2; D is unresolved. Trimming pared 2 bases from V and 4 bases from J, leaving 11 bases between. The CDR3 covers 14 residues. CDR1 and CDR2 from the germline V gene are MNHEY and SVGAGI. The CDR3 region has the DNA TGTGCCAGCAGTTACGCAGGAACCTCCTATGGCTACACCTTC. This codes for CASSYAGTSYGYTF.

This sequence joins TRBV14 and TRBJ2-2, with D possibly being TRBD1 (6 bases). Germline CDR1 and CDR2: SGHDN and FVKESK. V dropped 2 bases and J dropped 4 bases, with 20 bases sitting between them. The CDR3 consists of 18 residues. The CDR3 coding sequence is TGTGCCAGCAGCCAATTTATTCAGGGGTTCGGTGGCACCGGGGAGCTGTTTTTT. Its protein is CASSQFIQGFGGTGELFF. Supplemented by reference TRBV14 and TRBJ2-2, the full variable domain reads EAGVTQFPSHSVIEKGQTVTLRCDPISGHDNLYWYRRVMGKEIKFLLHFVKESKQDESGMPNNRFLAERTGGTYSTLKVQPAELEDSGVYFCASSQFIQGFGGTGELFFGEGSRLTVL.

The rearrangement uses TRBV13 and TRBJ2-3; 11 bases align to TRBD2. Germline lookup yields CDR1 PRHDT and CDR2 FYEKMQ (reference sequence). CDR3 length: 18 residues. Trimming cost V 2 bases and J 2 bases; bases outside gene matches: 9. The CDR3 loop reads CASSLNGLAGGHTDTQYF. The CDR3 DNA sequence: TGTGCCAGCAGCTTAAATGGTCTAGCGGGGGGCCACACAGATACGCAGTATTTT.

This chain joins TRBV7-6 and TRBJ1-2; D remains ambiguous. The ends were cut back, 2 bases at V and 2 bases at J, with 12 bases in the middle. The germline V gene encodes CDR1 SGHVS and CDR2 FNYEAQ. The CDR3 totals 15 residues. The CDR3, as DNA: TGTGCCAGCAGCTTAAGGTCAGGAGGGAACTATGGCTACACCTTC. This translates into CASSLRSGGNYGYTF.

The rearrangement links TRBV9 to TRBJ1-3, with TRBD1 as a possible D gene (5 bases). Germline CDR1 reads SGDLS; CDR2 reads YYNGEE. V was trimmed by 3 bases and J by 4 bases, leaving 14 bases between them. This CDR3 is 15 amino acids long. The DNA of the CDR3 is TGTGCCAGCAGCGAGGGCGGGGGTAACGGAAACACCATATATTTT. It codes for CASSEGGGNGNTIYF.

This rearrangement joins TRBV5-4 to TRBJ1-4; TRBD1 matches at 8 bases. Trimming at V came to 3 bases and at J to 8 bases, leaving 6 bases not matched to a gene. CDR1 is SGHNT, CDR2 YYREEE, per germline (reference sequence). The CDR3 extends over 14 amino acids. CDR3: CASSSQQGEEKLFF. The CDR3 bases are TGTGCCAGCAGCTCCCAACAGGGGGAGGAAAAACTGTTTTTT.

CDR3 protein: CASSLFAGALYEQYF. In DNA form, the CDR3 reads TGCGCCAGCAGCTTGTTTGCGGGGGCGTTGTACGAGCAGTACTTC. The chain employs TRBV5-1 and TRBJ2-7; possibly TRBD2 for D (7 bases). V lost 1 base and J lost 4, with 15 bases in between. Germline CDR1 and CDR2: SGHRS and YFSETQ. The CDR3 consists of 15 residues.

The chain carries TRBV6-6 and TRBJ1-6; TRBD1 matches at 10 bases. Germline CDR1 MNHNY, CDR2 SVGAGI (reference sequence). The CDR3 runs 16 residues. V was pared by 6 bases and J by 6 bases, with 8 bases of the junction left unmatched. CDR3: CASRDRQGAANSPLHF. In DNA form, the CDR3 reads TGTGCCAGCAGGGACCGACAGGGGGCAGCTAATTCACCCCTCCACTTT.

This rearrangement joins TRBV7-2 to TRBJ1-5; 8 positions match TRBD1. V lost 4 bases, J lost 7 bases, and 9 bases stayed unmatched. CDR1 SGHTA and CDR2 FQGNSA come from the germline V gene. The CDR3 is 15 amino acids. The CDR3, as DNA: TGTGCCAGCAGCTCAGCCTCAGGGGGCTGGCAGCCCCAGCATTTT. Its translation: CASSSASGGWQPQHF.

This chain connects TRBV19 to TRBJ1-5, with 7 bases aligning to TRBD1. The CDR3 totals 13 residues. Germline CDR1 and CDR2: LNHDA and SQIVND (reference sequence). Trimming took 10 bases from V and 5 from J; bases not matched to a gene: 8. The CDR3 region has the DNA TGTGCCACTTCGGACAGGTTTGATCAGCCCCAGCATTTT. Translation gives CATSDRFDQPQHF.

This clone was counted only a few times. V and J are TRBV3-1 (or the pseudogene TRBV3-2) and TRBJ2-3; D not certain. The germline V gene has CDR1 LGHDT and CDR2 YNNKEL (reference sequence). The CDR3 contains 13 residues. Trimming shortened V by 3 bases and J by 5 bases, and 9 bases separated the two germline ends. CDR3 in DNA: TGTGCCAGCAGCCACCCGTCCGGAGATACGCAGTATTTT. As protein: CASSHPSGDTQYF.